This TCR beta chain came from a study of T cells after somatic rescue of genetic block. V was shortened by 6 bases and J by 3 bases, with 18 bases between the two germline ends. Germline CDR1 and CDR2: MNHEY and SMNVEV (reference sequence). The CDR3 has 15 amino acids. Some clones are missing from TCRdb's copy, which holds only in-frame ones; the method was immunoSEQ multiplex PCR. The sample holds around 70,000 clones; 85% to 95% are singletons and the top ten take approximately 2.9%. This chain joins TRBV27 and TRBJ2-7; perhaps D is TRBD1 or TRBD2 (6 bases each). This receptor was obtained from a middle-aged man. Sequencing was carried out using peripheral blood mononuclear cells (PBMCs). The CDR3 here is CASSWIGGMGYEQYF. CDR3 nucleotide sequence: TGTGCCAGCAGCTGGATAGGGGGGATGGGCTACGAGCAGTACTTC.